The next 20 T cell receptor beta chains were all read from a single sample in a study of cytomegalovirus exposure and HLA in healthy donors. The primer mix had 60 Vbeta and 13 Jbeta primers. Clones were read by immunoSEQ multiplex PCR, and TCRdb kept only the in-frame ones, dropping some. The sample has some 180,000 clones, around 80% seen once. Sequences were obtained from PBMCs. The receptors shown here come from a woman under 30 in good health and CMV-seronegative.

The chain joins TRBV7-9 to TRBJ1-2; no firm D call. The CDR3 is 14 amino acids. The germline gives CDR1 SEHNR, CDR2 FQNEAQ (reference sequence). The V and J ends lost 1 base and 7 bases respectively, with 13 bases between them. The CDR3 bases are TGTGCCAGCAGCTTAGATTTCGGGGATCGTGGCTACACCTTC. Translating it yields CASSLDFGDRGYTF.

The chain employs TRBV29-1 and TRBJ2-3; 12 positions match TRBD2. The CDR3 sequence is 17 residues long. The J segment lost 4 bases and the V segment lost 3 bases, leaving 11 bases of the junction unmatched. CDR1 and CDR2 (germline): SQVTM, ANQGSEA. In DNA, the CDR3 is TGCAGCGTTGAGTATGGGGGGACTAGCGGGTCCCCAGATACGCAGTATTTT. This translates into CSVEYGGTSGSPDTQYF.

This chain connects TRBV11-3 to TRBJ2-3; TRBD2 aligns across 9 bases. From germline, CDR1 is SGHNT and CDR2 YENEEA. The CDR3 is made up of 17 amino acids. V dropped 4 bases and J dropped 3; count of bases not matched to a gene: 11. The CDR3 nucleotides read TGTGCCAGCAGCTGGGGGGGAGATGGACTAGCGACAGATACGCAGTATTTT. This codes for CASSWGGDGLATDTQYF.

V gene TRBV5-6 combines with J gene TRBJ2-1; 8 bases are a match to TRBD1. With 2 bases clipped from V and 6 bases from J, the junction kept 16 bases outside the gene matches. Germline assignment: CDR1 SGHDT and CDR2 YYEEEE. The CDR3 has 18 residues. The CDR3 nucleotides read TGTGCCAGCAGCTTCATCGGCAGGGGGCGCATTTTAGTCAATGAGCAGTTCTTC. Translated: CASSFIGRGRILVNEQFF.

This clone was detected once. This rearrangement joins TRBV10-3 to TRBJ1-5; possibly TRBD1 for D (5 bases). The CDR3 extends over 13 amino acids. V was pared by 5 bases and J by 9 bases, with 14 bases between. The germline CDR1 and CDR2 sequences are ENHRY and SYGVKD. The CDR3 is CAISSGSQRPQHF. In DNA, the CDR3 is TGTGCCATCAGTTCAGGGTCTCAACGGCCCCAGCATTTT.

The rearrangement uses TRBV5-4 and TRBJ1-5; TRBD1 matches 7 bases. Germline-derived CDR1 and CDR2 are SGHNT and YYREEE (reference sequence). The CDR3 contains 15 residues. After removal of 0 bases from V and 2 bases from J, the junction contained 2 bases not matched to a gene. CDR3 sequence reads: CASSLGGTGNQPQHF. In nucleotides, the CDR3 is TGTGCCAGCAGCTTGGGGGGGACAGGCAATCAGCCCCAGCATTTT.

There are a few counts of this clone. The CDR3 sequence is CASSEGDLINYEQYF. The CDR3, as DNA: TGCGCCAGCAGTGAGGGGGACTTAATAAACTACGAGCAGTACTTC. This chain links TRBV10-1 with TRBJ2-7; a possible D gene is TRBD2 (6 bases). CDR1 and CDR2 from the germline V gene are WNHNN and SYGVQD (reference sequence). CDR3 length: 15 residues. V was trimmed by 2 bases and J by 3 bases, leaving 14 bases between them.

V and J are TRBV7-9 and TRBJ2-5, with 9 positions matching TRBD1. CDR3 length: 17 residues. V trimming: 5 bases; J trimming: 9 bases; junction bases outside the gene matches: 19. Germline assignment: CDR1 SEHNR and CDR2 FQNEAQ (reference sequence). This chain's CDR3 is CASSPGDRALLTEAQYF. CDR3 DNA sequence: TGTGCCAGCAGCCCAGGGGACAGGGCCCTTCTTACTGAAGCCCAGTACTTC.

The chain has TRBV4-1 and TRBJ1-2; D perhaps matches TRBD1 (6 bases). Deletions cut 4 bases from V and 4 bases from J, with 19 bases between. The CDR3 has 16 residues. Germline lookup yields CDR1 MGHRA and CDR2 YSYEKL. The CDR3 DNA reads TGCGCCAGCAGCCCGGCACAGGGCCTCCGCTCCTATGGCTACACCTTC. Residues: CASSPAQGLRSYGYTF.

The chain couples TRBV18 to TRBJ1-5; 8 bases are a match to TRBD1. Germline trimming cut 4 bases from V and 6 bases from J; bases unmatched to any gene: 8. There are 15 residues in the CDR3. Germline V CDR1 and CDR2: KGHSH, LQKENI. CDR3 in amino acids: CASSLDRGRGQPQHF. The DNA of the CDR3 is TGTGCCAGCTCACTAGACAGGGGAAGGGGTCAGCCCCAGCATTTT. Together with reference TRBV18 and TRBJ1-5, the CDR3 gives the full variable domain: NAGVMQNPRHLVRRRGQEARLRCSPMKGHSHVYWYRQLPEEGLKFMVYLQKENIIDESGMPKERFSAEFPKEGPSILRIQQVVRGDSAAYFCASSLDRGRGQPQHFGDGTRLSIL.

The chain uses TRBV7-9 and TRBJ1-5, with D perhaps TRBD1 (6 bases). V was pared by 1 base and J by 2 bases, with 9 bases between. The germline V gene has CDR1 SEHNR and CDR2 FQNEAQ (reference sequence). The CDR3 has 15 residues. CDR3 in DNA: TGTGCCAGCAGCTTAGGACAGGATCGCAATCAGCCCCAGCATTTT. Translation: CASSLGQDRNQPQHF.

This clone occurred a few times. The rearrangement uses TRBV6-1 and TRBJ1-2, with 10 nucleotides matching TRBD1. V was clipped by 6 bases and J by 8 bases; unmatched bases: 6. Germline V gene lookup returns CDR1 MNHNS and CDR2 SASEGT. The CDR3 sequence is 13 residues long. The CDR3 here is CASRGTGAGGYTF. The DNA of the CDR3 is TGTGCCAGCAGGGGGACAGGGGCGGGGGGCTACACCTTC.

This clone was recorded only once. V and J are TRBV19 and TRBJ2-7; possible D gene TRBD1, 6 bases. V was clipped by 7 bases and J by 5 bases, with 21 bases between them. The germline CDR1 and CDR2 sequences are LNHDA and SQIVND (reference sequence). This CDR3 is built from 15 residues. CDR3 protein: CASKLRDTGLDEQYF. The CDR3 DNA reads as TGTGCCAGTAAGCTTCGGGACACGGGTCTCGACGAGCAGTACTTC.

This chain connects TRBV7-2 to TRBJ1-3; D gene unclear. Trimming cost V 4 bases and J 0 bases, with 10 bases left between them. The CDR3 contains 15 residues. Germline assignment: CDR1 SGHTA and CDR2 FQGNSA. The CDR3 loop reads CASSSGPSSGNTIYF. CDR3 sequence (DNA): TGTGCCAGCAGCTCTGGGCCGAGCTCTGGAAACACCATATATTTT.

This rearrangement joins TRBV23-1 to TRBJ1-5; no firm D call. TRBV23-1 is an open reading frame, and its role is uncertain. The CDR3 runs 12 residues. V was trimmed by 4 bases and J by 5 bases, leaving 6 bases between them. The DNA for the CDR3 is TGCGCCAGCAGTCCCCGTTATCAGCCCCAGCATTTT. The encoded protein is CASSPRYQPQHF.

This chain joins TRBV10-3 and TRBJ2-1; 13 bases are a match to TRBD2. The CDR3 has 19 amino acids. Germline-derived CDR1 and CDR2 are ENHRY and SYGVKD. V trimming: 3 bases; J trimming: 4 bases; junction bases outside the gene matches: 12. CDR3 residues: CAISDPGLAGRVRYNEQFF. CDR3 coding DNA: TGTGCCATCAGTGACCCGGGACTAGCGGGAAGGGTGCGGTACAATGAGCAGTTCTTC.

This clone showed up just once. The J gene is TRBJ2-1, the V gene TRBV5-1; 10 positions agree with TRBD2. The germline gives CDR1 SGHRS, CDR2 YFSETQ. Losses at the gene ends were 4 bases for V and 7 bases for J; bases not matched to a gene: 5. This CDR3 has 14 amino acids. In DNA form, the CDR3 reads TGCGCCAGCAGCGTCCGGACTAGCGGAAATGAGCAGTTCTTC. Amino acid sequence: CASSVRTSGNEQFF.

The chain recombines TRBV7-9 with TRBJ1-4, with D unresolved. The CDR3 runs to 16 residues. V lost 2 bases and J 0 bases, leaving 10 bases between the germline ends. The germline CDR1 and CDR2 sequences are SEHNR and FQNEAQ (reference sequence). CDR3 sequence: CASSLYLAATNEKLFF. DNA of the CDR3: TGTGCCAGCAGCTTATACCTCGCAGCAACTAATGAAAAACTGTTTTTT.

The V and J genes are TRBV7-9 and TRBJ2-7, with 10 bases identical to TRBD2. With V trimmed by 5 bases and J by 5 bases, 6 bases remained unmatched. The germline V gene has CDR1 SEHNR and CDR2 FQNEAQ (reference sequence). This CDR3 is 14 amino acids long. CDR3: CASSLGLARHEQYF. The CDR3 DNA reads TGTGCCAGCAGCCTGGGACTAGCGCGCCACGAGCAGTACTTC.

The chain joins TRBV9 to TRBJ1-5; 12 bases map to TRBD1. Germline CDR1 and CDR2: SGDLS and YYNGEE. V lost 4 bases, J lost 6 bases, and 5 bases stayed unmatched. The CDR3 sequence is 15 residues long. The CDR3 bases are TGTGCCAGCAGCCCAGGGACAGGGGGCGTTCAGCCCCAGCATTTT. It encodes CASSPGTGGVQPQHF.